Sequencing of this TCR beta chain was carried out in a study of blood T cell repertoires in COVID-19. Study-wide background: Collection of acute and convalescent COVID-19 samples took place in the United States, Italy and Spain. From T cells, B-cell-depleted T cells, or PBMCs came the material, which was cDNA or gDNA.

Original methodology: Researchers report that nucleated cell counts were estimated from reference gene primer amplification. Using immunoSEQ multiplex PCR, the repertoire was profiled, and TCRdb retains in-frame clones only, with some absent. V, J and clone size derive from that table, while D and trimming were established from the DNA sequence. The table lists about 280,000 clones, 85% of them singletons, with less than 6.5% in the top ten. Material: peripheral blood. This receptor was identified in a man in his fifties with active or convalescent COVID-19.

This chain's CDR3 is CATSRVRGSGYTF. The CDR3 DNA is TGTGCCACCAGCAGAGTTAGGGGAAGTGGCTACACCTTC. The chain combines TRBV15 with TRBJ1-2; TRBD1 might be the D (5 bases). Germline V CDR1 and CDR2: LNHNV, YYDKDF (reference sequence). The CDR3 consists of 13 residues. V was clipped by 1 base and J by 7 bases, with 10 bases between them.